These T cell receptor beta chains were read from a single sample in a study of T cell responses to AZD1222 COVID-19 vaccine. Data came from immunoSEQ multiplex PCR; TCRdb stores just in-frame clones and leaves some out. The sample yields about 94,000 clones, over 75% seen once. This specimen was peripheral blood, taken on day 0 of AZD1222 vaccination. Source of these receptors: an adult in good health. The CDR3 runs from the conserved cysteine through the conserved F or W. The order of the fields is CDR3 protein, CDR3 DNA, J gene, D gene, CDR3 length, clone size, V gene. A D gene is named only where the DNA matches it firmly. Only part of the rows carry a size: once, few, many, or a class if the clone is expanded.

CASSELGGYGYTF,TGTGCCAGCAGTGAACTCGGGGGCTATGGCTACACCTTC,TRBJ1-2,NA,13,NA,TRBV6-1
CASSFGGMRTEAFF,TGTGCCAGCAGCTTTGGGGGGATGAGAACTGAAGCTTTCTTT,TRBJ1-1,NA,14,NA,TRBV7-2
CAISGGQGADGYTF,TGTGCCATCAGTGGGGGACAGGGGGCGGATGGCTACACCTTC,TRBJ1-2,TRBD1,14,NA,TRBV10-3
CASSIAPGGNQPQHF,TGTGCCAGTAGTATCGCCCCAGGAGGGAATCAGCCCCAGCATTTT,TRBJ1-5,NA,15,NA,TRBV19
CASSLEQGTGDGYTF,TGTGCCAGCAGCTTAGAACAGGGGACGGGAGATGGCTACACCTTC,TRBJ1-2,TRBD1,15,NA,TRBV7-9
CASSLKSNEKLFF,TGTGCCAGCAGTCTCAAGAGTAATGAAAAACTGTTTTTT,TRBJ1-4,NA,13,NA,TRBV5-5
CASSGGTGEKLFF,TGTGCCAGCAGTGGGGGCACTGGTGAAAAACTGTTTTTT,TRBJ1-4,NA,13,NA,TRBV2
CATAWGGKGYTF,TGTGCCACCGCATGGGGGGGTAAGGGCTACACCTTC,TRBJ1-2,NA,12,once,TRBV19
CASSDGLNTEAFF,TGCGCCAGCAGTGACGGTTTAAACACTGAAGCTTTCTTT,TRBJ1-1,NA,13,NA,TRBV10-2
CASSWDRGSYEQYF,TGTGCCAGCAGTTGGGACAGGGGGTCCTACGAGCAGTACTTC,TRBJ2-7,TRBD1,14,NA,TRBV6-5
CSVAATASYEQYF,TGCAGCGTTGCGGCCACAGCGTCCTACGAGCAGTACTTC,TRBJ2-7,NA,13,NA,TRBV29-1
CSVDGGSFYGYTF,TGCAGCGTTGATGGCGGCAGCTTCTATGGCTACACCTTC,TRBJ1-2,NA,13,NA,TRBV29-1
CASSDSTGLRSPLHF,TGTGCCAGCAGCGATTCTACAGGGCTGCGATCACCCCTCCACTTT,TRBJ1-6,NA,15,NA,TRBV7-8
CASSSDWGDEKLFF,TGTGCCAGCAGCTCGGACTGGGGGGATGAAAAACTGTTTTTT,TRBJ1-4,NA,14,NA,TRBV13
CASRPGGFGEAFF,TGTGCCAGCAGACCAGGGGGCTTTGGTGAAGCTTTCTTT,TRBJ1-1,TRBD1,13,NA,TRBV12-3/TRBV12-4
CASSFGLAIDTQYF,TGCGCCAGCAGCTTCGGACTAGCTATAGATACGCAGTATTTT,TRBJ2-3,TRBD2,14,few,TRBV5-1
CASSFSLAGTKNEQFF,TGTGCCAGCAGTTTTAGTCTAGCGGGTACAAAGAATGAGCAGTTCTTC,TRBJ2-1,TRBD2,16,NA,TRBV28
CASGRSSYEQYF,TGTGCCAGCGGTCGGAGTTCCTACGAGCAGTACTTC,TRBJ2-7,NA,12,NA,TRBV2
CASSLPLGAEAFF,TGTGCCAGCAGCTTGCCCTTGGGGGCCGAAGCTTTCTTT,TRBJ1-1,NA,13,NA,TRBV5-6
CASSIAGTQGQPQHF,TGTGCCAGTAGTATAGCTGGGACACAGGGTCAGCCCCAGCATTTT,TRBJ1-5,NA,15,NA,TRBV19
CASSTALYSNQPQHF,TGTGCCAGTAGTACTGCGCTCTATAGCAATCAGCCCCAGCATTTT,TRBJ1-5,NA,15,NA,TRBV19
CASSFRGDRVYNEQFF,TGTGCCAGCAGTTTCCGGGGAGACAGGGTCTACAATGAGCAGTTCTTC,TRBJ2-1,TRBD1,16,NA,TRBV27
CAISSMGGELFF,TGTGCCATCAGCTCGATGGGCGGGGAGCTGTTTTTT,TRBJ2-2,NA,12,NA,TRBV10-3
CASDPGYYGYTF,TGTGCCAGCGACCCAGGGTACTATGGCTACACCTTC,TRBJ1-2,NA,12,once,TRBV6-5
CASSLYRAGVQPQHF,TGTGCCAGCAGCTTATACCGGGCAGGGGTTCAGCCCCAGCATTTT,TRBJ1-5,NA,15,NA,TRBV6-2/TRBV6-3
CASIPRGRINQPQHF,TGTGCCAGCATCCCGAGGGGGCGGATCAATCAGCCCCAGCATTTT,TRBJ1-5,TRBD1,15,NA,TRBV4-2
CASSPWTGGEQYF,TGTGCCAGCAGCCCATGGACAGGGGGAGAGCAGTACTTC,TRBJ2-7,TRBD1,13,NA,TRBV7-9
CASSYSAGGNTGELFF,TGTGCCAGCAGTTACTCGGCGGGGGGAAACACCGGGGAGCTGTTTTTT,TRBJ2-2,TRBD2,16,NA,TRBV6-5
CASSQGGTGEQYF,TGTGCCAGCAGCCAAGGGGGGACAGGCGAGCAGTACTTC,TRBJ2-7,TRBD1,13,NA,TRBV3-1/TRBV3-2
CASSQDRASGNTIYF,TGCGCCAGCAGCCAAGATCGAGCCTCGGGGAACACCATATATTTT,TRBJ1-3,NA,15,once,TRBV4-3
CSASSTLGSNQPQHF,TGCAGTGCTAGTTCGACCCTTGGGAGCAATCAGCCCCAGCATTTT,TRBJ1-5,NA,15,NA,TRBV20-1
CSVWTSGGQYTQYF,TGCAGCGTTTGGACTAGCGGGGGACAATATACGCAGTATTTT,TRBJ2-3,TRBD2,14,NA,TRBV29-1
CASSLAGGSYEQYF,TGTGCCAGCAGCTTAGCGGGGGGGTCCTACGAGCAGTACTTC,TRBJ2-7,TRBD2,14,NA,TRBV7-9
CASSSLAGEAYEQYF,TGTGCCAGCAGCTCCCTAGCGGGGGAAGCCTACGAGCAGTACTTC,TRBJ2-7,TRBD2,15,NA,TRBV27
CASSYANSNQPQHF,TGTGCCAGCAGTTACGCCAATAGCAATCAGCCCCAGCATTTT,TRBJ1-5,NA,14,NA,TRBV6-5
CASSQGYETQYF,TGTGCCAGCTCACAAGGATACGAGACCCAGTACTTC,TRBJ2-5,NA,12,NA,TRBV18
CASSPGPNTEAFF,TGTGCCAGCTCACCGGGGCCGAACACTGAAGCTTTCTTT,TRBJ1-1,NA,13,few,TRBV18
CASSPDGGGNQPQHF,TGTGCCAGCAGCCCAGACGGAGGGGGCAATCAGCCCCAGCATTTT,TRBJ1-5,NA,15,NA,TRBV3-1/TRBV3-2
CATSDPASGEYNEQFF,TGTGCCACCAGTGATCCCGCTAGCGGGGAATACAATGAGCAGTTCTTC,TRBJ2-1,TRBD2,16,NA,TRBV24-1
CASSLTVNYGYTF,TGTGCCAGCAGCCTGACAGTTAACTATGGCTACACCTTC,TRBJ1-2,NA,13,NA,TRBV14
CASSGRDRYEQYF,TGTGCCAGCAGCGGTCGGGACCGCTACGAGCAGTACTTC,TRBJ2-7,NA,13,NA,TRBV5-6
CASSPVGSYEQYF,TGTGCCAGCAGCCCCGTCGGCTCCTACGAGCAGTACTTC,TRBJ2-7,NA,13,NA,TRBV9
CASSLASNTGELFF,TGTGCCAGCAGCTTAGCCTCGAACACCGGGGAGCTGTTTTTT,TRBJ2-2,NA,14,NA,TRBV7-9
CASRVVTSGGAETQYF,TGTGCCAGCAGGGTAGTTACTAGCGGGGGCGCGGAGACCCAGTACTTC,TRBJ2-5,TRBD2,16,once,TRBV2
CASRPQGAYEQYF,TGTGCCAGCAGACCACAGGGAGCGTACGAGCAGTACTTC,TRBJ2-7,NA,13,NA,TRBV6-6
CASSLLSSGGETQYF,TGTGCCAGCAGTTTATTGTCTAGCGGGGGGGAGACCCAGTACTTC,TRBJ2-5,TRBD2,15,NA,TRBV27
CASSQGAHDSYEQYF,TGTGCCAGCAGCCAAGGGGCACACGACTCCTACGAGCAGTACTTC,TRBJ2-7,NA,15,NA,TRBV4-2
CASSFGGTQINSPLHF,TGCGCCAGCAGCTTTGGGGGTACCCAAATAAATTCACCCCTCCACTTT,TRBJ1-6,NA,16,NA,TRBV5-1
CAWSPRDRGSQETQYF,TGTGCCTGGAGTCCGAGGGACAGGGGTTCCCAAGAGACCCAGTACTTC,TRBJ2-5,TRBD1,16,NA,TRBV30
CASSLDGNEQFF,TGTGCCAGCAGCTTGGACGGGAATGAGCAGTTCTTC,TRBJ2-1,NA,12,NA,TRBV5-4
CASSLRQDPYEQYF,TGTGCCAGCAGCTTAAGACAAGATCCCTACGAGCAGTACTTC,TRBJ2-7,NA,14,NA,TRBV7-2
CASSLKGTEAFF,TGTGCCAGCAGTTTGAAGGGCACTGAAGCTTTCTTT,TRBJ1-1,NA,12,NA,TRBV12-3/TRBV12-4
CASRERTGTEQYF,TGTGCCAGCAGAGAAAGGACAGGGACCGAGCAGTACTTC,TRBJ2-7,TRBD1,13,NA,TRBV7-9